This TCR beta chain was sequenced in a study of blood T cell repertoires in COVID-19. Across the whole study: In each case, the material was cDNA or gDNA derived from T cells, B-cell-depleted T cells, or PBMCs.

Followed over time, Seattle patients had been enrolled while infection was active. Method: immunoSEQ multiplex PCR; TCRdb's copy keeps in-frame clones and lacks some. The table shows roughly 380,000 clones, with about nine tenths occurring only once. This receptor was obtained from a woman aged 40 to 49 with COVID-19, enrolled during active disease. The sample comprised peripheral blood.

CDR3 in DNA: TGCGCCAGCAGCTTGGTTTCAATTCAAGAGACCCAGTACTTC. It translates to CASSLVSIQETQYF. The chain employs TRBV5-1 and TRBJ2-5, with D hard to call. Germline lookup yields CDR1 SGHRS and CDR2 YFSETQ. Trimming cost V 0 bases and J 2 bases, with 8 bases left between them. The CDR3 totals 14 residues.